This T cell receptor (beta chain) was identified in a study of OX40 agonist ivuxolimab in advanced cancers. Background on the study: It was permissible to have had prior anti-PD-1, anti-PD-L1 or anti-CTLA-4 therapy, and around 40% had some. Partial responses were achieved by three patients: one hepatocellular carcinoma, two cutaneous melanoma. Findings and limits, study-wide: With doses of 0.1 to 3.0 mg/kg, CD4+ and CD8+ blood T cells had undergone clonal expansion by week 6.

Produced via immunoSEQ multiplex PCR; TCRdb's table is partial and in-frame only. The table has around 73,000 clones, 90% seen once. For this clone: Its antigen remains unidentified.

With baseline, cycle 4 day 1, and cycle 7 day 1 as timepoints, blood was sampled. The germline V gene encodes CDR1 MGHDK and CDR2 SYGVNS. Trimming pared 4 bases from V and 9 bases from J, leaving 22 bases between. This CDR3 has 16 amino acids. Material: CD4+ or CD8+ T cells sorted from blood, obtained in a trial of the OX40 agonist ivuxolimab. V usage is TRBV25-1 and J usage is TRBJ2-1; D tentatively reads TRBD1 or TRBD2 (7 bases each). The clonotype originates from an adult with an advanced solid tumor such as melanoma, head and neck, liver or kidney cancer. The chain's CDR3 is CASSALQGRGKGEQFF. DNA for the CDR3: TGTGCCAGCAGTGCCCTACAGGGGAGGGGGAAGGGTGAGCAGTTCTTC.